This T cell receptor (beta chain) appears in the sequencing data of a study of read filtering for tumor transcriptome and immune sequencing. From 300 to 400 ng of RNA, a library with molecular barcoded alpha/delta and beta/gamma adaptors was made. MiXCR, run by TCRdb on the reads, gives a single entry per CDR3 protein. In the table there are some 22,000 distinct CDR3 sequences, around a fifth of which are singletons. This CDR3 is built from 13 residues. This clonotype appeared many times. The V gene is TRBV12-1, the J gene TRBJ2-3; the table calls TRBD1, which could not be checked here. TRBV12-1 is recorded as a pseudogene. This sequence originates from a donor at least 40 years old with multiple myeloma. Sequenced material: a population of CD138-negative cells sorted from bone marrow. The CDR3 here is CASSSRGQDTQYF. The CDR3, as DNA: TGTGCCAGCAGCTCCCGGGGACAGGATACGCAGTATTTT.